Each of the 23 T cell receptor beta chains below was sequenced from the same sample in a study of CD8+CD57+ T cells in acquired aplastic anemia. The use of genomic DNA as template underpinned the TCR beta VDJ and CDR3 profiling. TCRdb reprocessed the reads via MiXCR and lists one record per CDR3 protein. The profile covers about 170,000 distinct CDR3 sequences, with around 48% appearing a single time and more than 0.85% taken by the ten largest. Patients sequenced had flow cytometry evidence of CD8+CD57+ cell expansion. Sequencing used sorted CD4+, CD8+, or CD8+CD57+ T cells (not recorded which) from PBMCs. All receptors come from a human donor with aplastic anemia.

J is TRBJ2-7 and V is TRBV24-1; D is ambiguous. The CDR3 has 11 amino acids. The V gene lost 4 bases and the J gene lost 9 bases, with 9 bases spanning the gap. Germline lookup yields CDR1 KGHDR and CDR2 SFDVKD. The CDR3, as DNA: TGTGCCACCAGTGACCTGACTCGGCAGTACTTC. It codes for CATSDLTRQYF.

This clonotype was counted many times. The rearrangement uses TRBV12-3 or TRBV12-4 and TRBJ1-1; the D gene is possibly TRBD1 (5 bases). The CDR3 runs to 14 residues. V was pared by 7 bases and J by 0 bases, with 12 bases between. CDR3 coding DNA: TGTGCCAGCATAGGGGAGGGGATGAACACTGAAGCTTTCTTT. The encoded protein is CASIGEGMNTEAFF.

This clonotype occurred many times. The chain is built from TRBV5-4 and TRBJ2-1, with 9 bases lining up with TRBD2. J was trimmed by 0 bases and V by 4 bases; bases with no gene match: 5. Germline V gene sequence: CDR1 SGHNT, CDR2 YYREEE (reference sequence). The CDR3 spans 16 residues. The CDR3, as DNA: TGTGCCAGCAGCAGAGCGGGGGGAAGCTCCTACAATGAGCAGTTCTTC. It is translated as CASSRAGGSSYNEQFF.

This clonotype was observed a few times. The V call is TRBV20-1, the J call TRBJ1-5, with D possibly matching TRBD1 (6 bases). The CDR3 totals 16 residues. The germline V and J ends were trimmed by 4 bases and 1 base, with 17 bases remaining between them. CDR1 and CDR2 from the germline V gene are DFQATT and SNEGSKA (reference sequence). CDR3 nucleotides: TGCAGTGCTATGTTAAGGGGGGCCCCGAGCAATCAGCCCCAGCATTTT. Translated, it gives CSAMLRGAPSNQPQHF.

The chain has TRBV15 and TRBJ2-1; the match to TRBD2 covers 9 bases. Germline CDR1 is LNHNV and CDR2 is YYDKDF (reference sequence). CDR3 length equals 15 residues. Germline trimming cut 1 base from V and 2 bases from J; bases unmatched to any gene: 0. This CDR3 is CATSRGGGAYNEQFF. The CDR3 nucleotides read TGTGCCACCAGCAGAGGCGGGGGGGCCTACAATGAGCAGTTCTTC.

The chain is built from TRBV20-1 and TRBJ2-1; possibly TRBD2 for D (7 bases). CDR3 length equals 11 residues. Germline values: CDR1 DFQATT, CDR2 SNEGSKA (reference sequence). In nucleotides, the CDR3 is TGCAGAGGGGGGGCATACAATGAGCAGTTCTTC. The encoded protein is CRGGAYNEQFF.

DNA for the CDR3: TGTGCCAGCGGCCAGGGCAACTATTCACCCCTCCACTTT. Protein product: CASGQGNYSPLHF. The chain recombines TRBV19 with TRBJ1-6, with D perhaps matching TRBD1 (5 bases). CDR1 and CDR2 from the germline V gene are LNHDA and SQIVND (reference sequence). CDR3 length: 13 amino acids. V lost 9 bases to trimming and J lost 8 bases, with 14 bases between them.

The chain links TRBV7-8 to TRBJ1-2; 8 bases agree with TRBD1. This CDR3 is built from 15 residues. V dropped 1 base and J dropped 4; count of bases not matched to a gene: 5. Germline V gene sequence: CDR1 SGHVS, CDR2 FQNEAQ. CDR3 in DNA: TGTGCCAGCAGCTTAGTTGGACAGGGCTTCTATGGCTACACCTTC. Residues: CASSLVGQGFYGYTF.

This clonotype was picked up a small number of times. CDR3 coding DNA: TGTGCCACCAGTGATTTCAGGGCTACCGGGGAGCTGTTTTTT. This codes for CATSDFRATGELFF. The chain couples TRBV24-1 to TRBJ2-2, with D perhaps matching TRBD1 (5 bases). V was trimmed by 1 base and J by 5 bases, leaving 7 bases between them. Per the germline V gene, CDR1 is KGHDR and CDR2 is SFDVKD. The length of the CDR3 is 14 residues.

This clonotype was seen a few times. This chain links TRBV25-1 with TRBJ1-1; D may be TRBD1 (6 bases). Germline values: CDR1 MGHDK, CDR2 SYGVNS. The CDR3 contains 14 residues. V lost 1 base and J lost 7, with 13 bases in between. CDR3 protein: CASSESRGLGEAFF. In DNA, the CDR3 is TGTGCCAGCAGTGAATCCCGGGGGCTAGGTGAAGCTTTCTTT.

This chain links TRBV12-3 or TRBV12-4 with TRBJ1-1, with D possibly matching TRBD1 (5 bases). This CDR3 is built from 14 residues. V lost 5 bases to trimming and J lost 6 bases, with 16 bases between them. The CDR3 loop is CASSQGLHAAEAFF. CDR3 in DNA: TGTGCCAGCAGTCAGGGACTTCATGCGGCTGAAGCTTTCTTT.

This clonotype occurred many times. The chain links TRBV7-9 to TRBJ2-3; D gene ambiguous. The germline V gene encodes CDR1 SEHNR and CDR2 FQNEAQ (reference sequence). This CDR3 has 12 amino acids. The V end lost 4 bases, the J end lost 3 bases, and 5 bases lay between the germline ends. CDR3 protein: CASSWPTDTQYF. The CDR3 DNA is TGTGCCAGCAGCTGGCCAACAGATACGCAGTATTTT. Supplemented by reference TRBV7-9 and TRBJ2-3, the full variable domain reads DTGVSQNPRHKITKRGQNVTFRCDPISEHNRLYWYRQTLGQGPEFLTYFQNEAQLEKSRLLSDRFSAERPKGSFSTLEIQRTEQGDSAMYLCASSWPTDTQYFGPGTRLTVL.

This rearrangement joins TRBV24-1 to TRBJ2-1, with D tentatively TRBD1 (7 bases). V was cut by 5 bases and J by 7 bases, with 23 bases left in between. Germline CDR1 is KGHDR and CDR2 is SFDVKD. The CDR3 has 17 amino acids. This chain's CDR3 is CATSAPWGRGTPNEQFF. The CDR3 DNA reads as TGTGCCACCAGTGCCCCTTGGGGCAGGGGGACTCCTAATGAGCAGTTCTTC.

V is TRBV6-5 and J is TRBJ2-1; 8 nucleotides line up with TRBD1. This CDR3 has 15 residues. Looked up from germline, CDR1 is MNHEY and CDR2 is SVGAGI. Trimming at V came to 4 bases and at J to 8 bases, leaving 10 bases not matched to a gene. The CDR3: CASSFLGQGVDEQFF. The DNA for the CDR3 is TGTGCCAGCAGTTTCTTAGGACAGGGAGTAGATGAGCAGTTCTTC.

The CDR3 DNA reads as TGTGCCAGCAGTTACGCACGTCTGGGACTAGATCAGCCCCAGCATTTT. This encodes CASSYARLGLDQPQHF. The rearrangement joins TRBV7-2 to TRBJ1-5; D perhaps matches TRBD1 (5 bases). Germline values: CDR1 SGHTA, CDR2 FQGNSA. This CDR3 spans 16 amino acids. V was shortened by 6 bases and J by 5 bases, with 20 bases between the two germline ends.

This clonotype has a handful of counts. J is TRBJ2-1 and V is TRBV7-3; D might be TRBD1 or TRBD2, each matching 5 bases. The CDR3 has 13 residues. The germline V gene encodes CDR1 SGHTA and CDR2 FQGTGA. Trimming took 3 bases from V and 6 from J, leaving 9 bases between them. The CDR3 region has the DNA TGTGCCAGCAGCTTGGGGACCGCCAATGAGCAGTTCTTC. Its translation is CASSLGTANEQFF.

This clonotype was seen once. The DNA for the CDR3 is TGTGCCATCAAGGGAACCGGGGCCAACGTCCTGACTTTC. This codes for CAIKGTGANVLTF. This chain connects TRBV10-3 to TRBJ2-6; D is undetermined. V was pared by 7 bases and J by 4 bases, with 8 bases between. The CDR3 runs to 13 residues. The germline CDR1 and CDR2 sequences are ENHRY and SYGVKD.

The chain uses TRBV19 and TRBJ2-7; no firm D call. Trimming removed 5 bases at V and 3 bases at J, with 11 bases between. In germline, CDR1 is LNHDA, CDR2 SQIVND (reference sequence). This CDR3 has 13 amino acids. The CDR3 spells CASSRSFYYEQYF. CDR3 bases: TGTGCCAGTAGTCGTAGCTTTTACTACGAGCAGTACTTC.

As concerns this clonotype: The conserved final phenylalanine or tryptophan is absent from the CDR3, which likely points to a read error. This rearrangement joins TRBV7-8 to TRBJ1-1; D is unclear. The germline gives CDR1 SGHVS, CDR2 FQNEAQ. Trimming cost V 5 bases and J 4 bases, with 8 bases left between them. The CDR3 consists of 12 residues. CDR3 region: CASSKTRTEAFL. The DNA of the CDR3 is TGTGCCAGCAGCAAGACACGCACTGAAGCTTTCCTC.

The chain links TRBV19 to TRBJ1-1; 9 nucleotides match TRBD1. The CDR3 has 13 amino acids. Germline V lookup: CDR1 LNHDA, CDR2 SQIVND (reference sequence). J was trimmed by 4 bases and V by 7 bases; bases with no gene match: 4. The CDR3 loop reads CASNTGGLTEAFF. The CDR3 nucleotides read TGTGCCAGTAATACAGGGGGCCTCACTGAAGCTTTCTTT.

This clonotype appeared many times. V gene TRBV5-6 combines with J gene TRBJ2-3; D may correspond to TRBD1 or TRBD2 (7 bases each). The CDR3 runs to 13 residues. Germline V gene sequence: CDR1 SGHDT, CDR2 YYEEEE. Trimming pared 6 bases from V and 6 bases from J, leaving 14 bases between. The CDR3 nucleotides read TGTGCCAGCACCTCAGGGGGGGTGGATACGCAGTATTTT. It specifies CASTSGGVDTQYF.

This clonotype appeared many times. This sequence joins TRBV4-3 and TRBJ2-1, with D perhaps matching TRBD1 or TRBD2 (5 bases each). The V and J ends lost 6 bases and 0 bases respectively, with 12 bases between them. Per germline, CDR1 LGHNA and CDR2 YSLEER. The CDR3 has 15 residues. Here the CDR3 DNA reads TGCGCCAGCAGGCACTGGGGGAGCTCCTACAATGAGCAGTTCTTC. Translating gives CASRHWGSSYNEQFF.

The gene calls are TRBV24-1 and TRBJ1-5; 7 nucleotides line up with TRBD1. This CDR3 spans 14 amino acids. V was clipped by 12 bases and J by 7 bases; unmatched bases: 14. Germline V gene lookup returns CDR1 KGHDR and CDR2 SFDVKD. CDR3 protein: CAPFPYRGGQPQHF. DNA for the CDR3: TGTGCCCCGTTCCCCTACAGGGGAGGACAGCCCCAGCATTTT.